A selection of T cell receptor beta chains follows, all from one sample in a study of T cell responses to AZD1222 COVID-19 vaccine. Clones were read by immunoSEQ multiplex PCR, and TCRdb kept only the in-frame ones, dropping some. Here the sample spans about 88,000 clones, around 86% being singletons. This specimen was peripheral blood, taken on day 0 of AZD1222 vaccination. The receptors originated from an adult in good health. CDR3s include the opening cysteine and the closing phenylalanine or tryptophan. A D gene is named only where the DNA matches it firmly. A clone size is listed for some rows: how often the clone was seen (once, few, many), or a class if it is expanded.

D,V,size,J,DNA,CDR3
TRBD1,TRBV7-3,.,TRBJ1-6,TGTGCCAGCTCCATACAGGGGGAAAATTCACCCCTCCACTTT,CASSIQGENSPLHF
.,TRBV27,once,TRBJ2-7,TGTGCCAGCAGTTCGCCCGACCTAGCGATCTACGAGCAGTACTTC,CASSSPDLAIYEQYF
.,TRBV19,once,TRBJ1-3,TGTGCCAGTAGTATCAGATCCGGAAACACCATATATTTT,CASSIRSGNTIYF
TRBD1,TRBV18,.,TRBJ2-7,TGTGCCAGCTCACCGTCCCGGGACAGGGTATGGGAGCAGTACTTC,CASSPSRDRVWEQYF
TRBD2,TRBV14,.,TRBJ2-1,TGTGCCAGCAGCCAGAGGACTAGTAGCGCAACCTACAATGAGCAGTTCTTC,CASSQRTSSATYNEQFF
.,TRBV6-6,few,TRBJ1-1,TGTGCCAGCAGTCCCCTTCCCCCCGGGAGAGGGAACACTGAAGCTTTCTTT,CASSPLPPGRGNTEAFF
.,TRBV30,.,TRBJ1-1,TGTGCCTGGAGTGCCGGGTCAACTGAAGCTTTCTTT,CAWSAGSTEAFF
.,TRBV24-1,.,TRBJ1-2,TGTGCCACCTCACAGGGCGGTGATGGCTACACCTTC,CATSQGGDGYTF
.,TRBV5-1,.,TRBJ2-2,TGCGCCAGCAGCACCTACGGGCCCCGAAACGCCGGGGAGCTGTTTTTT,CASSTYGPRNAGELFF
TRBD2,TRBV5-1,.,TRBJ2-3,TGCGCCAGCAGCTTGGAGCGGGAAGATACGCAGTATTTT,CASSLEREDTQYF
.,TRBV6-2/TRBV6-3,.,TRBJ1-5,TGTGCCAGCAGTGAGGGCCTCTATAGCAATCAGCCCCAGCATTTT,CASSEGLYSNQPQHF
.,TRBV7-3,.,TRBJ1-1,TGTGCCAGCAGCTTAGGTGGAGGGTTCGGAATGAACACTGAAGCTTTCTTT,CASSLGGGFGMNTEAFF
TRBD2,TRBV5-6,.,TRBJ2-1,TGTGCCAGCAGCTTTCTAGCGGGAGGGCCTAATGAGCAGTTCTTC,CASSFLAGGPNEQFF
.,TRBV6-5,.,TRBJ1-5,TGTGCCAGCAGTACGGGGGCGGATCAGCCCCAGCATTTT,CASSTGADQPQHF
.,TRBV6-2/TRBV6-3,.,TRBJ1-3,TGTGCCAGCAGTTGGGGCAGCTCGGCTGGAAACACCATATATTTT,CASSWGSSAGNTIYF
.,TRBV21-1,.,TRBJ2-7,TGTGCCAGCAGGAGAAAAGGACGGCTACCCTCGTACGAGCAGTACTTC,CASRRKGRLPSYEQYF
.,TRBV4-2,.,TRBJ1-5,TGTGCCAGCAGCCGAGGGACTCGGGCAAATCAGCCCCAGCATTTT,CASSRGTRANQPQHF
TRBD1,TRBV7-2,.,TRBJ1-4,TGTGCCAGCAGCAAGGGACAGACCTTCCTTGCAACTAATGAAAAACTGTTTTTT,CASSKGQTFLATNEKLFF
.,TRBV15,once,TRBJ2-2,TGTGCCACCAGCAGAGATTTAGGGGCGATCGGGGAGCTGTTTTTT,CATSRDLGAIGELFF
.,TRBV2,.,TRBJ1-5,TGTGCCAGCAGTGACAGCGATCAGCCCCAGCATTTT,CASSDSDQPQHF
.,TRBV7-2,.,TRBJ1-4,TGTGCCAGCAGCTTAGCGGCCACCCTGGGGGAAAAACTGTTTTTT,CASSLAATLGEKLFF
TRBD2,TRBV5-1,.,TRBJ2-5,TGCGCCAGCAGTTTATGGGAGGGCCGGTCGGAGACCCAGTACTTC,CASSLWEGRSETQYF
.,TRBV18,.,TRBJ2-1,TGTGCCAGCTCACCACACCGAGACTACAATGAGCAGTTCTTC,CASSPHRDYNEQFF